These T cell receptor beta chains were read from a single sample in a study of T cell clonotyping in hematopoietic cell transplantation. Produced via immunoSEQ multiplex PCR; TCRdb's table is partial and in-frame only. The table shows 69,000 or so clones, with roughly 94% occurring only once. The sample was peripheral blood mononuclear cells. All receptors come from a man over 45 in good health. Some clones in this sample may be carry-over from other donors' samples. Each CDR3 is given with its conserved first and last residue. D genes are given only for firm matches. A clone size is listed for some rows: how often the clone was seen (once, few, many), or a class if it is expanded.

V gene: TRBV5-8; clone size: -; D gene: -; J gene: TRBJ1-5; CDR3 DNA: TGTGCCAGCACCCGCGGGGGAGGGCGAGAGCCCCAGCATTTT; CDR3 protein: CASTRGGGREPQHF
V gene: TRBV21-1; clone size: -; D gene: -; J gene: TRBJ1-6; CDR3 DNA: TGTGCCAGCGGGAGGCACAGGGGATTATGTCGGTGGTTTTCACCCCTCCACTTT; CDR3 protein: CASGRHRGLCRWFSPLHF
V gene: TRBV28; clone size: -; D gene: -; J gene: TRBJ2-7; CDR3 DNA: TGTGCCAGCAGCCAACTAGCTATTCACTTC; CDR3 protein: CASSQLAIHF
V gene: TRBV10-3; clone size: -; D gene: -; J gene: TRBJ1-2; CDR3 DNA: TGTGCCATCAGTGAGGTCAGGATGAACTATGGCTACACCTTC; CDR3 protein: CAISEVRMNYGYTF
V gene: TRBV5-4; clone size: -; D gene: TRBD1; J gene: TRBJ1-1; CDR3 DNA: TGTGCCAGCAGCTTGGGAGGGACAGGGCTGAACACTGAAGCTTTCTTT; CDR3 protein: CASSLGGTGLNTEAFF
V gene: TRBV5-5; clone size: -; D gene: TRBD2; J gene: TRBJ2-5; CDR3 DNA: TGTGCCAGCAGCTTGGTTGGGAGGGGTGTCGACCAAGAGACCCAGTACTTC; CDR3 protein: CASSLVGRGVDQETQYF
V gene: TRBV27; clone size: -; D gene: TRBD1; J gene: TRBJ1-1; CDR3 DNA: TGTGCCACCCGGCGCAGGGGGTTTATTGAAGCTTTCTTT; CDR3 protein: CATRRRGFIEAFF
V gene: TRBV13; clone size: -; D gene: -; J gene: TRBJ2-1; CDR3 DNA: TGTGCCAGCAGGCTGGAGAGCGTCTACAATGAGCAGTTCTTC; CDR3 protein: CASRLESVYNEQFF
V gene: TRBV4-2; clone size: few; D gene: -; J gene: TRBJ2-1; CDR3 DNA: TGTGCCAGCAGCCCCCCTGAGGGGGGAGGGCCGGATGAGCAGTTCTTC; CDR3 protein: CASSPPEGGGPDEQFF
V gene: TRBV11-2; clone size: -; D gene: TRBD2; J gene: TRBJ2-7; CDR3 DNA: TGTGCCAGCAGCTTAGGTAGCGGGGGGAACTACGAGCAGTACTTC; CDR3 protein: CASSLGSGGNYEQYF
V gene: TRBV4-3; clone size: once; D gene: -; J gene: TRBJ2-2; CDR3 DNA: TGCGCCAGCAGCCCCAAGTCCGTGACTAACACCGGGGAGCTGTTTTTT; CDR3 protein: CASSPKSVTNTGELFF
V gene: TRBV29-1; clone size: -; D gene: -; J gene: TRBJ2-1; CDR3 DNA: TGCAGCGCAGGGGTAAATGAGCAGTTCTTC; CDR3 protein: CSAGVNEQFF
V gene: TRBV7-3; clone size: -; D gene: TRBD2; J gene: TRBJ2-3; CDR3 DNA: TGTGCCAGCAGCTTAACACCGCGGACTAGCGGTGTTGGGGGTACGCAGTATTTT; CDR3 protein: CASSLTPRTSGVGGTQYF
V gene: TRBV7-3; clone size: -; D gene: -; J gene: TRBJ2-7; CDR3 DNA: TGTGCCAGCAGCTTACTTCCGGACTACGAGCAGTACTTC; CDR3 protein: CASSLLPDYEQYF
V gene: TRBV6-5; clone size: once; D gene: TRBD1; J gene: TRBJ2-7; CDR3 DNA: TGTGCCAGCAGCAGACAGGGGACAAACGAGCAGTACTTC; CDR3 protein: CASSRQGTNEQYF
V gene: TRBV11-3; clone size: -; D gene: -; J gene: TRBJ1-1; CDR3 DNA: TGTGCCAGCAGCTTAGACGCAGGGAACACTGAAGCTTTCTTT; CDR3 protein: CASSLDAGNTEAFF
V gene: TRBV7-2; clone size: -; D gene: -; J gene: TRBJ2-7; CDR3 DNA: TGTGCCAGCAGCTTAGGACAGTTCTACGAGCAGTACTTC; CDR3 protein: CASSLGQFYEQYF
V gene: TRBV6-5; clone size: -; D gene: -; J gene: TRBJ2-5; CDR3 DNA: TGTGCCAGCAGTTACTCGAGACAGGGTGGAGGGGAGACCCAGTACTTC; CDR3 protein: CASSYSRQGGGETQYF
V gene: TRBV15; clone size: -; D gene: TRBD1; J gene: TRBJ1-2; CDR3 DNA: TGTGCCACCAGCTGGGACAGGGGTGGCGGTCACTATGGCTACACCTTC; CDR3 protein: CATSWDRGGGHYGYTF
V gene: TRBV19; clone size: once; D gene: TRBD1; J gene: TRBJ1-2; CDR3 DNA: TGTGCCAGTAGTATAGATTCTTATCGACAGGGTAACTATGGCTACACCTTC; CDR3 protein: CASSIDSYRQGNYGYTF
V gene: TRBV25-1; clone size: -; D gene: -; J gene: TRBJ1-1; CDR3 DNA: TGTGCCAGCAGAGCCACAGGGTTTGGGAACACTGAAGCTTTCTTT; CDR3 protein: CASRATGFGNTEAFF
V gene: TRBV30; clone size: -; D gene: TRBD2; J gene: TRBJ2-1; CDR3 DNA: TGTGCCTGGAGTGTACCCCGGACTAGCGGGAGTAGGAACAATGAGCAGTTCTTC; CDR3 protein: CAWSVPRTSGSRNNEQFF
V gene: TRBV7-8; clone size: -; D gene: -; J gene: TRBJ1-6; CDR3 DNA: TGTGCCAGCAGCTTAGTTCAGAACTATAATTCACCCCTCCACTTT; CDR3 protein: CASSLVQNYNSPLHF
V gene: TRBV19; clone size: -; D gene: TRBD2; J gene: TRBJ2-2; CDR3 DNA: TGTGCCAGTAGTACCTCACGGACTAGCGGGGGTCTTACCGGGGAGCTGTTTTTT; CDR3 protein: CASSTSRTSGGLTGELFF
V gene: TRBV29-1; clone size: -; D gene: -; J gene: TRBJ1-4; CDR3 DNA: TGCAGCGTTGCTAGGCAGGGTAATGAAAAACTGTTTTTT; CDR3 protein: CSVARQGNEKLFF
V gene: TRBV9; clone size: once; D gene: TRBD2; J gene: TRBJ2-2; CDR3 DNA: TGTGCCAGCAGCGCCGTAGCGGGAGGGGGGACCGGGGAGCTGTTTTTT; CDR3 protein: CASSAVAGGGTGELFF
V gene: TRBV7-8; clone size: -; D gene: TRBD2; J gene: TRBJ2-7; CDR3 DNA: TGTGCCAGCAGCTGGGGACTAGCGGGGACCTACGAGCAGTACTTC; CDR3 protein: CASSWGLAGTYEQYF
V gene: TRBV6-5; clone size: -; D gene: TRBD1; J gene: TRBJ2-3; CDR3 DNA: TGTGCCAGCCGGGACAGCGGCACAGATACGCAGTATTTT; CDR3 protein: CASRDSGTDTQYF
V gene: TRBV6-5; clone size: -; D gene: TRBD2; J gene: TRBJ2-7; CDR3 DNA: TGTGCCAGCGGGACTAGCTCCTACGAGCAGTACTTC; CDR3 protein: CASGTSSYEQYF
V gene: TRBV29-1; clone size: once; D gene: -; J gene: TRBJ1-1; CDR3 DNA: TGCAGCGTTGAAGATGATGAGAACACTGAAGCTTTCTTT; CDR3 protein: CSVEDDENTEAFF
V gene: TRBV5-1; clone size: -; D gene: -; J gene: TRBJ1-2; CDR3 DNA: TGCGCCAGCAGGGAGGGGGTTAACGACTATGGCTACACCTTC; CDR3 protein: CASREGVNDYGYTF
V gene: TRBV30; clone size: -; D gene: -; J gene: TRBJ1-1; CDR3 DNA: TGTGCCTGCTTAACGAACACTGAAGCTTTCTTT; CDR3 protein: CACLTNTEAFF